The subject of this entry is one TCR beta chain. The sample originates from a study of blood T cell repertoires in COVID-19. Study background: Acute-phase and convalescent COVID-19 samples originated in the United States, Italy and Spain. Sources were T cells, B-cell-depleted T cells, or PBMCs; the material itself was cDNA or gDNA.

Germline lookup yields CDR1 LNHDA and CDR2 SQIVND (reference sequence). The CDR3 covers 15 residues. J gave up 4 bases and V 3 bases, and 9 bases lay outside the gene matches. Authors' analysis steps: Amplification of reference gene primers provided the estimated nucleated cell counts. Using immunoSEQ multiplex PCR, the repertoire was profiled, and TCRdb retains in-frame clones only, with some absent. V, J and clone size derive from that table, while D and trimming were established from the DNA sequence. The sample has 75,000 or so clones, around 90% seen once; the top ten hold 6% to 8%. The sequenced material came from peripheral blood. This sequence joins TRBV19 and TRBJ2-7, with 7 bases identical to TRBD1. This sequence was found in a man between 65 and 80 years old with acute or convalescent COVID-19. CDR3 nucleotides: TGTGCCAGTAGTATTACCGTGACAGGGAGATACGAGCAGTACTTC. This gives the protein CASSITVTGRYEQYF.